This TCR beta chain was profiled in a study of neurological immune-mediated disorders. cDNA synthesis was performed by 5'RACE with 10-nucleotide random UMIs. TCRdb ran MiXCR on the 5' RACE reads and lists one entry per CDR3 protein. The sample lists approximately 100,000 distinct CDR3 sequences, 10% to 14% occurring once. Study-wide results and caveats: Patients with HTLV-1-associated myelopathy had the highest level of TCR clonal expansion, whereas patients with multiple sclerosis had the lowest level, falling beneath the level found in healthy controls.

The CDR3 consists of 15 residues. Germline CDR1 and CDR2: SGHKS and YYEKEE (reference sequence). After removal of 0 bases from V and 9 bases from J, the junction contained 5 bases not matched to a gene. This clonotype was seen many times. What it binds is not known. Documented time point: longitudinal time-point 3. This rearrangement joins TRBV5-5 to TRBJ2-1; TRBD2 agrees at 11 bases. The TCR originated in a female donor with HTLV-1-associated myelopathy (HAM/TSP). The sequencing input was PBMCs. The CDR3 loop is CASSLVSGGAAEQFF. CDR3 nucleotide sequence: TGTGCCAGCAGCTTGGTTAGCGGGGGGGCCGCTGAGCAGTTCTTC.